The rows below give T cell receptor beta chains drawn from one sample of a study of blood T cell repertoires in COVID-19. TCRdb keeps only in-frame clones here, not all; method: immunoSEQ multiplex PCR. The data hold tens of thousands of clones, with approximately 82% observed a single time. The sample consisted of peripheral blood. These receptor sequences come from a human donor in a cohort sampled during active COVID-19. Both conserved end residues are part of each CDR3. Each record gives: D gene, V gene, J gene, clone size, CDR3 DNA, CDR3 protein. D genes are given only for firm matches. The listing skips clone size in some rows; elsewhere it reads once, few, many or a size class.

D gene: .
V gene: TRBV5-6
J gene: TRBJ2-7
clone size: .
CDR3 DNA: TGTGCCAGCAGCTTGCAGGGCGCGGTATACGAGCAGTACTTC
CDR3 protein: CASSLQGAVYEQYF

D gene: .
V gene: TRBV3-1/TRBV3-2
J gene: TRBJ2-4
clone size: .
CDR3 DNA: TGTGCCAGCAGCCGTTCGCAGGGAGCCAAAAACATTCAGTACTTC
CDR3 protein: CASSRSQGAKNIQYF

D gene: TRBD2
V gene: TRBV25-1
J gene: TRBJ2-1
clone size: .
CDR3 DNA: TGTGCCAGCAGTGAAATAGCGGGAGACAATGAGCAGTTCTTC
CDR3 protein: CASSEIAGDNEQFF

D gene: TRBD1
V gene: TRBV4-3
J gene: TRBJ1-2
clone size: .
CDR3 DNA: TGCGCCAGCAGCCAAGCCTCGGACAGGCCGGGGTATGGCTACACCTTC
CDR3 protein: CASSQASDRPGYGYTF

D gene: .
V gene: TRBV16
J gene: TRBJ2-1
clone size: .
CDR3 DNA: TGTGCCAGCAGCCAATCGTGGGCAGGAGGGGATAGTGAGCAGTTCTTC
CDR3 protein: CASSQSWAGGDSEQFF

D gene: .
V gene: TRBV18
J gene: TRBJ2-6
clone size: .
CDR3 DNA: TGTGCCAGCTCACCGTCAGGGGCCAACGTCCTGACTTTC
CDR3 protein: CASSPSGANVLTF

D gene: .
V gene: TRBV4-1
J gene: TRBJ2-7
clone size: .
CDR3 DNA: TGCGCCAGCAGCAGGGGACTCCCCGACGAGCAGTACTTC
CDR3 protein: CASSRGLPDEQYF

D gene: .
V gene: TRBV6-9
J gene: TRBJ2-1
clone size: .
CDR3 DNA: TGTGCCACCAAGGAGGCTTTACACAATGAGCAGTTCTTC
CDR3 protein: CATKEALHNEQFF

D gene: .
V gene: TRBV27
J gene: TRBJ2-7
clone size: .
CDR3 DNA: TGTGCCAGCAGTGGAGATACCTCCTACGAGCAGTACTTC
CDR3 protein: CASSGDTSYEQYF

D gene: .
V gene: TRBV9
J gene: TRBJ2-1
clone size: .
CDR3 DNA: TGTGCCAGCAGCGCCTCACCTAACGATCCGGGTAATGAGCAGTTCTTC
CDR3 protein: CASSASPNDPGNEQFF

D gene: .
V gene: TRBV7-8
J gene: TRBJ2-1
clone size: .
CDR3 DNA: TGTGCCAGCAGCTTCGACAGACCCAATGAGCAGTTCTTC
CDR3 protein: CASSFDRPNEQFF

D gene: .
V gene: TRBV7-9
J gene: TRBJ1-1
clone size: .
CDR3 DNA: TGTGCCAGCAGCTTAAATGGAGGGGTGGGTAGTGGTGCTTTCTTT
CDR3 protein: CASSLNGGVGSGAFF

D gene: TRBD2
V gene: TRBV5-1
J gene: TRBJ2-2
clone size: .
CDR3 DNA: TGCGCCAGCAGCTTGGCGGTAGCGGGGCAAACCGGGGAGCTGTTTTTT
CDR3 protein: CASSLAVAGQTGELFF

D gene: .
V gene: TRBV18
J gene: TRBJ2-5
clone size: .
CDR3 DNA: TGTGCCAGCTCCCCTGGGGGGGGCGAAGAGACCCAGTACTTC
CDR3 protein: CASSPGGGEETQYF

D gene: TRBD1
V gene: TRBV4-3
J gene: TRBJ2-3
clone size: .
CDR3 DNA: TGCGCCAGCAGCCAGAGACTGACAGGGGCCCCTTTTGGTACGCAGTATTTT
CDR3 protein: CASSQRLTGAPFGTQYF

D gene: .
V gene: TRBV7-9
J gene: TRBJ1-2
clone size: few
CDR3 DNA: TGTGCCAGCAGCTTATCGGGGTTAGAAGGCTACACCTTC
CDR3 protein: CASSLSGLEGYTF

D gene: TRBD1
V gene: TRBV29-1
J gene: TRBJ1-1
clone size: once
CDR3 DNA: TGCAGCGCTCCCAGACAGGGGCTGGACACTGAAGCTTTCTTT
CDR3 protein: CSAPRQGLDTEAFF

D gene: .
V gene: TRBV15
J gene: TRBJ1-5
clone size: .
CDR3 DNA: TGTGCCACCTCCACGGTTGCCGCTCAGCCCCAGCATTTT
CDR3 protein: CATSTVAAQPQHF

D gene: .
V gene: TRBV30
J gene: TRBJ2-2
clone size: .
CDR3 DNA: TGTGCCTGGACCCCGGGGGCCGGGGAGCTGTTTTTT
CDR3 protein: CAWTPGAGELFF

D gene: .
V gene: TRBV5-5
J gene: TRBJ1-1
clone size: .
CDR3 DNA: TGTGCCAGCAGCTCTACAGGGAGCGCTGAAGCTTTCTTT
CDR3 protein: CASSSTGSAEAFF

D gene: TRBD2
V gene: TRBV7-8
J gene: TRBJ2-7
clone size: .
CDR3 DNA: TGTGCCAGCAGCTTAGTTGTAACTAGCGGGTTATACGAGCAGTACTTC
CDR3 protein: CASSLVVTSGLYEQYF

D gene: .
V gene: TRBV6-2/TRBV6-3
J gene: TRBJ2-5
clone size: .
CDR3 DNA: TGTGCCAGCAGTCCAGGCCGCGAGGGAACCCAGTACTTC
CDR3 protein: CASSPGREGTQYF

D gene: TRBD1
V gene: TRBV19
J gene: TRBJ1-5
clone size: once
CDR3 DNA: TGTGCCAGTATCCCGGGACAGGGGATACGCAATCAGCCCCAGCATTTT
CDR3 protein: CASIPGQGIRNQPQHF

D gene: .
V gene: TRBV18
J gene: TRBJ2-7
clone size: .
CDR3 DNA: TGTGCCAGCTCACCCCGGGACACTGGCTCCTACGAGCAGTACTTC
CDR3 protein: CASSPRDTGSYEQYF

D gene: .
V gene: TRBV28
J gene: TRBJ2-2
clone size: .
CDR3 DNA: TGTGCCAGCCTAGACAGGACGAACACCGGGGAGCTGTTTTTT
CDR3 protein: CASLDRTNTGELFF